This T cell receptor (beta chain) was identified during a study of shared T cell receptors in the human thymus. The ends were cut back, 3 bases at V and 5 bases at J, with 20 bases in the middle. The CDR3 sequence is 16 residues long. Germline lookup yields CDR1 MGHDK and CDR2 SYGVNS. Measured with immunoSEQ multiplex PCR; TCRdb has only the in-frame clones, and not every one. The data contain approximately 490,000 clones, around 78% of them singletons. In addition, the sample was reused for a study of human thymus T cells. That report adds: Congenital heart defects were the reason for the corrective surgery that the donors, healthy Finnish infants, were having.

The clonotype originates from a boy younger than two with a congenital heart defect. Sequencing was performed on thymocytes. The rearrangement uses TRBV25-1 and TRBJ2-7, with D uncertain. In DNA form, the CDR3 reads TGTGCCAGCAGTGAGGGTCGCGTAACAGCACCTAACGAGCAGTACTTC. This sequence encodes CASSEGRVTAPNEQYF.